The 29 T cell receptor beta chains given below trace back to one sample, sequenced in a study of OX40 agonist ivuxolimab in advanced cancers. Clones were sequenced by immunoSEQ multiplex PCR, and TCRdb holds only the in-frame ones, with some missing. The sample consists of some 70,000 clones, roughly 88% of them appearing once. The source was CD4+ or CD8+ T cells sorted from blood, collected in a trial of the OX40 agonist ivuxolimab. The source is an adult with an advanced solid tumor such as melanoma, head and neck, liver or kidney cancer.

This chain joins TRBV7-2 and TRBJ2-3, with 7 bases aligning to TRBD2. In germline, CDR1 is SGHTA, CDR2 FQGNSA. The CDR3 sequence is 13 residues long. With V trimmed by 2 bases and J by 4 bases, 0 bases remained unmatched. Here the CDR3 reads CASSLSGADTQYF. CDR3 coding DNA: TGTGCCAGCAGCTTAAGCGGGGCAGATACGCAGTATTTT.

V gene TRBV6-1 combines with J gene TRBJ1-1; D call uncertain. The CDR3 is made up of 14 amino acids. Trimming removed 1 base at V and 3 bases at J, with 9 bases between. In germline, CDR1 is MNHNS, CDR2 SASEGT. CDR3 loop: CASSEGPGYTEAFF. The DNA of the CDR3 is TGTGCCAGCAGTGAAGGGCCGGGTTACACTGAAGCTTTCTTT.

The chain links TRBV29-1 to TRBJ1-3; D remains unclear. Trimming stripped 7 bases from V and 4 bases from J, with 8 bases between. The CDR3 contains 11 residues. Germline CDR1 and CDR2: SQVTM and ANQGSEA. CDR3 protein: CSGSRGNTIYF. The CDR3 bases are TGCAGCGGGTCTCGGGGAAACACCATATATTTT.

This chain joins TRBV27 and TRBJ2-7; maybe TRBD2 (6 bases). The CDR3 spans 15 residues. The germline V and J ends were trimmed by 2 bases and 2 bases, with 13 bases remaining between them. From germline, CDR1 is MNHEY and CDR2 SMNVEV (reference sequence). The CDR3 protein is CASSLLIGSTYEQYF. The CDR3 DNA is TGTGCCAGCAGTTTACTTATCGGGAGTACCTACGAGCAGTACTTC.

This clone was seen only once. The chain recombines TRBV6-1 with TRBJ1-1; D is possibly TRBD1 (5 bases). Germline V lookup: CDR1 MNHNS, CDR2 SASEGT. V lost 5 bases to trimming and J lost 6 bases, with 16 bases between them. CDR3 length: 14 amino acids. As DNA, the CDR3 is TGTGCCAGCAGTAGGGGTAACGGGGTAGCTGAAGCTTTCTTT. Its protein product is CASSRGNGVAEAFF.

DNA for the CDR3: TGTGCCACCAGCAGGGACCCTCCGGGACAGCATAATTCACCCCTCCACTTT. This gives the protein CATSRDPPGQHNSPLHF. The V and J genes are TRBV15 and TRBJ1-6; 7 bases are shared with TRBD1. The CDR3 loop spans 17 amino acids. The germline gives CDR1 LNHNV, CDR2 YYDKDF (reference sequence). Trimming removed 3 bases from V and 5 bases from J; junction bases left unmatched: 10.

The V and J genes are TRBV28 and TRBJ2-7; D may match TRBD1 or TRBD2 (6 bases each). CDR1 and CDR2 from the germline V gene are MDHEN and SYDVKM. This CDR3 spans 13 amino acids. V lost 7 bases to trimming and J lost 7 bases, with 17 bases between them. In nucleotides, the CDR3 is TGTGCCAGCACCCCTCCGGGGGCGCGGGAGCAGTACTTC. Amino acids: CASTPPGAREQYF.

This clone has only a few counts. The chain uses TRBV19 and TRBJ1-6, with 8 bases lining up with TRBD1. Germline CDR1 and CDR2: LNHDA and SQIVND (reference sequence). The CDR3 totals 15 residues. Trimming removed 3 bases from V and 7 bases from J; junction bases left unmatched: 5. CDR3 bases: TGTGCCAGTAGTATTGGAACAGGGGGGAATTCACCCCTCCACTTT. Its translation: CASSIGTGGNSPLHF.

The chain links TRBV5-1 to TRBJ1-1; no firm D call. V lost 4 bases, J lost 1 base, and 5 bases lay in between. CDR3 length: 12 residues. Germline CDR1 is SGHRS and CDR2 is YFSETQ. Written as DNA, the CDR3 is TGCGCCAGCAGCGGACCGAACACTGAAGCTTTCTTT. It is translated as CASSGPNTEAFF.

The chain uses TRBV6-1 and TRBJ2-2; D is undetermined. Looked up from germline, CDR1 is MNHNS and CDR2 is SASEGT. The CDR3 contains 13 residues. V lost 6 bases, J lost 5 bases, and 10 bases lay in between. The CDR3 is CASRVIKTGELFF. The DNA for the CDR3 is TGTGCCAGCAGGGTCATAAAGACCGGGGAGCTGTTTTTT.

The gene calls are TRBV5-1 and TRBJ1-2; no clear D gene. The germline gives CDR1 SGHRS, CDR2 YFSETQ. CDR3 length: 13 residues. Trimming stripped 0 bases from V and 8 bases from J, with 11 bases between. The chain's CDR3 is CASSLAGRGGYTF. CDR3 nucleotide sequence: TGCGCCAGCAGCTTGGCCGGGCGCGGGGGCTACACCTTC.

This rearrangement joins TRBV4-2 to TRBJ2-7; 8 bases match TRBD2. J gave up 1 base and V 4 bases, and 9 bases lay outside the gene matches. Germline values: CDR1 LGHNA, CDR2 YNFKEQ. The CDR3 consists of 16 residues. The CDR3 spells CASSPEDGGRSYEQYF. The CDR3, as DNA: TGTGCCAGCAGCCCAGAGGACGGCGGGAGGTCCTACGAGCAGTACTTC.

This sequence joins TRBV5-6 and TRBJ1-5, with no clear D. Germline V gives CDR1 SGHDT, CDR2 YYEEEE. The length of the CDR3 is 16 residues. The V gene lost 2 bases and the J gene lost 3 bases, with 15 bases spanning the gap. The CDR3 here is CASSFFFEDPNQPQHF. The CDR3 DNA follows: TGTGCCAGCAGCTTTTTTTTCGAGGACCCCAATCAGCCCCAGCATTTT. Supplemented by reference TRBV5-6 and TRBJ1-5, the full variable domain reads DAGVTQSPTHLIKTRGQQVTLRCSPKSGHDTVSWYQQALGQGPQFIFQYYEEEERQRGNFPDRFSGHQFPNYSSELNVNALLLGDSALYLCASSFFFEDPNQPQHFGDGTRLSIL.

This clone was counted once. J is TRBJ2-7 and V is TRBV28; D perhaps matches TRBD2 (5 bases). The CDR3 runs 16 residues. Trimming removed 8 bases at V and 1 base at J, with 21 bases between. Germline V gene sequence: CDR1 MDHEN, CDR2 SYDVKM. Written as DNA, the CDR3 is TGTGCCAGCGAGGGTCTAGGGCAACCCCCTTCCTACGAGCAGTACTTC. Translating gives CASEGLGQPPSYEQYF.

The chain links TRBV19 to TRBJ2-7, with D possibly matching TRBD1 (6 bases). The CDR3 loop spans 14 amino acids. Between the trimmed V and J ends, which lost 3 bases and 0 bases, there was a span of 9 bases. The germline V gene encodes CDR1 LNHDA and CDR2 SQIVND (reference sequence). Here the CDR3 DNA reads TGTGCCAGTAGTATCACAGGGAGCTCCTACGAGCAGTACTTC. Translation: CASSITGSSYEQYF.

This chain connects TRBV19 to TRBJ2-3, with unresolved D. Trimming took 8 bases from V and 0 from J, leaving 6 bases between them. CDR1 and CDR2 from the germline V gene are LNHDA and SQIVND (reference sequence). The CDR3 is made up of 12 amino acids. CDR3 sequence reads: CASGISTDTQYF. The CDR3 DNA reads as TGTGCCAGTGGAATAAGCACAGATACGCAGTATTTT.

This clone appeared once. The chain couples TRBV28 to TRBJ1-5; 11 bases map to TRBD1. After removal of 7 bases from V and 5 bases from J, the junction contained 7 bases not matched to a gene. There are 15 residues in the CDR3. Germline-derived CDR1 and CDR2 are MDHEN and SYDVKM. CDR3 loop: CASNVWTGGDQPQHF. The DNA for the CDR3 is TGTGCCAGCAACGTCTGGACAGGGGGCGATCAGCCCCAGCATTTT.

The V gene is TRBV9, the J gene TRBJ2-6; D is ambiguous. In germline, CDR1 is SGDLS, CDR2 YYNGEE. This CDR3 spans 13 amino acids. V lost 6 bases, J lost 2 bases, and 6 bases lay in between. This CDR3 is CASTRPGANVLTF. The CDR3, as DNA: TGTGCCAGCACCAGACCTGGGGCCAACGTCCTGACTTTC.

This chain links TRBV7-6 with TRBJ2-1; 7 nucleotides agree with TRBD2. This CDR3 comprises 15 residues. V dropped 4 bases and J dropped 4; count of bases not matched to a gene: 7. Germline lookup yields CDR1 SGHVS and CDR2 FNYEAQ. CDR3 nucleotides: TGTGCCAGCAGCTCCGGGAGGCCCCCTTACAATGAGCAGTTCTTC. Encoded protein: CASSSGRPPYNEQFF.

The chain couples TRBV28 to TRBJ2-7; 7 bases fit TRBD1. J lost 0 bases, V lost 6 bases, and 11 bases had no gene match. The germline gives CDR1 MDHEN, CDR2 SYDVKM. The CDR3 has 16 amino acids. The chain's CDR3 is CASRAHGTANSYEQYF. In nucleotides, the CDR3 is TGTGCCAGCAGGGCCCACGGGACAGCCAACTCCTACGAGCAGTACTTC.

The chain couples TRBV7-8 to TRBJ2-7, with 12 bases lining up with TRBD2. V was pared by 2 bases and J by 5 bases, with 4 bases of the junction left unmatched. Germline lookup yields CDR1 SGHVS and CDR2 FQNEAQ. This CDR3 has 15 residues. The CDR3 nucleotides are TGTGCCAGCAGCTTACCTAGCGGGAGGGCCAACGAGCAGTACTTC. Its translation is CASSLPSGRANEQYF.

The chain has TRBV5-1 and TRBJ1-2; D is unresolved. Germline assignment: CDR1 SGHRS and CDR2 YFSETQ. Trimming shortened V by 4 bases and J by 7 bases, and 11 bases separated the two germline ends. There are 12 residues in the CDR3. In DNA, the CDR3 is TGCGCCAGCAGCGGAGGGCCTTTTGGCTACACCTTC. Its translation is CASSGGPFGYTF.

A few counts support this clone. V is TRBV30 and J is TRBJ2-2, with D perhaps TRBD1 (5 bases). V dropped 7 bases and J dropped 4 bases, with 22 bases sitting between them. Germline CDR1 reads GTSNPN; CDR2 reads SVGIG (reference sequence). The CDR3 length is 16 residues. CDR3: CAYEIGWGAATGELFF. The CDR3 nucleotides are TGTGCCTACGAGATAGGGTGGGGCGCGGCCACCGGGGAGCTGTTTTTT.

In regard to this clone: Other DNA sequences from this sample encode an identical CDR3 as well. This sequence joins TRBV5-1 and TRBJ1-2; D call uncertain. Germline V gene lookup returns CDR1 SGHRS and CDR2 YFSETQ. Between the trimmed V and J ends, which lost 0 bases and 3 bases, there was a span of 6 bases. The CDR3 runs 13 residues. CDR3 sequence: CASSLAGDYGYTF. Written as DNA, the CDR3 is TGCGCCAGCAGCTTGGCCGGAGACTATGGCTACACCTTC.

This sequence joins TRBV27 and TRBJ1-4; no definite D call. V was cut by 4 bases and J by 8 bases, with 23 bases left in between. The CDR3 spans 17 residues. Germline CDR1 is MNHEY and CDR2 is SMNVEV (reference sequence). DNA of the CDR3: TGTGCCAGCAGTTCGAGTAAGTTGTCAGGAGGTGGAGAAAAACTGTTTTTT. Translation gives CASSSSKLSGGGEKLFF. The full variable domain, completed using reference TRBV27 and TRBJ1-4, is EAQVTQNPRYLITVTGKKLTVTCSQNMNHEYMSWYRQDPGLGLRQIYYSMNVEVTDKGDVPEGYKVSRKEKRNFPLILESPSPNQTSLYFCASSSSKLSGGGEKLFFGSGTQLSVL.

With regard to this clone: Given a much more abundant clone one base away, this may be a read error. At the DNA level, this CDR3 is encoded by other sequences in the same sample as well. This rearrangement joins TRBV5-1 to TRBJ2-7; no clear D. CDR3 length: 11 residues. Germline V lookup: CDR1 SGHRS, CDR2 YFSETQ. The V end was cut by 3 bases, the J end by 1 base, with 2 bases between. The CDR3 reads CASSSSYEQYF. CDR3 DNA sequence: TGCGCCAGCAGCTCATCCTACGAGCAGTACTTC.

The chain has TRBV4-1 and TRBJ2-5; 9 nucleotides match TRBD2. The J segment lost 5 bases and the V segment lost 1 base, leaving 5 bases of the junction unmatched. This CDR3 has 15 amino acids. CDR1 and CDR2 from the germline V gene are MGHRA and YSYEKL. DNA of the CDR3: TGCGCCAGCAGCCAAGTCGCGGGAGGGCCTGAGACCCAGTACTTC. Its translation is CASSQVAGGPETQYF.

This clone was recorded only once. The chain recombines TRBV27 with TRBJ2-1; 8 bases are a match to TRBD2. Germline V gives CDR1 MNHEY, CDR2 SMNVEV (reference sequence). This CDR3 has 14 residues. The junction had 8 bases not matched to a gene; V was cut back by 7 bases and J by 6 bases. The DNA of the CDR3 is TGTGCCAGCATCAGGACTAGCAGGGGCAATGAGCAGTTCTTC. This sequence encodes CASIRTSRGNEQFF.

V is TRBV30 and J is TRBJ2-5, with a tentative D call TRBD1 (5 bases). The CDR3 sequence is 14 residues long. Germline CDR1 reads GTSNPN; CDR2 reads SVGIG (reference sequence). Trimming stripped 0 bases from V and 5 bases from J, with 13 bases between. CDR3 amino acids: CAWSVQALGETQYF. The CDR3 DNA reads TGTGCCTGGAGTGTACAGGCCCTTGGGGAGACCCAGTACTTC.